This T cell receptor beta chain was identified during a study of metastatic and nonmetastatic thyroid tumors. Study-wide context: Comparative analysis of repertoires was undertaken across blood and tumor or nodule tissue obtained from malignant and benign thyroid patients.

From the PCR reads, TCRdb re-called clones with MiXCR. The data contain under 15,000 clones, 26% of them singletons. This clone is classed as large. Germline loops: CDR1 LGHDT, CDR2 YNNKEL (reference sequence). The CDR3 is 14 residues long. J was trimmed by 3 bases and V by 4 bases; bases with no gene match: 5. All patients reached thyroid surgery having received no treatment beforehand. The clonotype originates from a female donor with papillary thyroid cancer or a benign thyroid nodule (not recorded which). Some clones in this sample may be carry-over from other donors' samples. The V call is TRBV3-1, the J call TRBJ1-1, with 7 bases matching TRBD1. Material: tumor tissue. CDR3 amino acids: CASSRSDRDTEAFF. The CDR3 nucleotides read TGTGCCAGCAGCCGGTCAGACAGGGACACTGAAGCTTTCTTT.